This entry lists 10 T cell receptor beta chains sequenced from one sample in a study of OX40 agonist ivuxolimab in advanced cancers. Generated by immunoSEQ multiplex PCR, the TCRdb table keeps only in-frame clones and is missing some. Found here are some 82,000 clones, approximately 95% of them singletons; the top ten hold approximately 11%. This specimen consisted of CD4+ or CD8+ T cells sorted from blood, obtained in a trial of the OX40 agonist ivuxolimab. The receptors come from an adult with an advanced solid tumor such as melanoma, head and neck, liver or kidney cancer.

In DNA form, the CDR3 reads TGTGCCAGTAGATTAGCGACCCACAATGAGCAGTTCTTC. Encoded protein: CASRLATHNEQFF. The genes are TRBV19 and TRBJ2-1; D perhaps matches TRBD2 (5 bases). CDR1 and CDR2 (germline): LNHDA, SQIVND (reference sequence). CDR3 length equals 13 residues. V dropped 6 bases and J dropped 5 bases, with 11 bases sitting between them. Full variable domain (remainder filled in from reference TRBV19 and TRBJ2-1): DGGITQSPKYLFRKEGQNVTLSCEQNLNHDAMYWYRQDPGQGLRLIYYSQIVNDFQKGDIAEGYSVSREKKESFPLTVTSAQKNPTAFYLCASRLATHNEQFFGPGTRLTVL.

This chain connects TRBV11-1 to TRBJ2-5, with D perhaps matching TRBD2 (5 bases). The germline V gene encodes CDR1 SGHAT and CDR2 FQDESV (reference sequence). This CDR3 comprises 14 residues. The V gene lost 1 base and the J gene lost 5 bases, with 11 bases spanning the gap. CDR3 residues: CASSLVAPGETQYF. CDR3 sequence (DNA): TGTGCCAGCAGCTTAGTAGCGCCGGGGGAGACCCAGTACTTC.

This clone showed up just once. The genes are TRBV4-2 and TRBJ2-1; 10 nucleotides match TRBD2. The trim removed 1 base at V and 10 bases at J, leaving 4 bases unmatched. Per the germline V gene, CDR1 is LGHNA and CDR2 is YNFKEQ. CDR3 size: 14 residues. The CDR3 coding sequence is TGTGCCAGCAGCCAAGTGCCAGCGGGAGGGGAGCAGTTCTTC. It yields the protein CASSQVPAGGEQFF.

The chain has TRBV19 and TRBJ1-5; D is possibly TRBD1 (6 bases). The CDR3 sequence is 18 residues long. Germline loops: CDR1 LNHDA, CDR2 SQIVND (reference sequence). V shed 3 bases and J shed 2 bases, with 20 bases lying between them. As DNA, the CDR3 is TGTGCCAGTAGTATCTCCCCAAGGGGGAACCCACGCAATCAGCCCCAGCATTTT. Protein product: CASSISPRGNPRNQPQHF.

The J gene is TRBJ2-3, the V gene TRBV6-8, with 9 bases lining up with TRBD2. Germline loops: CDR1 MNHGY, CDR2 SAAAGT. The length of the CDR3 is 18 residues. V gave up 4 bases and J gave up 2 bases; unmatched junction bases: 13. This chain's CDR3 is CASSSAAGGPSITDTQYF. The DNA of the CDR3 is TGTGCCAGCAGTTCCGCAGCGGGAGGCCCCTCTATCACAGATACGCAGTATTTT.

The rearrangement uses TRBV7-8 and TRBJ2-5; D unresolved. Germline V gene lookup returns CDR1 SGHVS and CDR2 FQNEAQ. The CDR3 length is 13 residues. V lost 4 bases and J lost 5, with 11 bases in between. CDR3 region: CASSSAIRETQYF. Here the CDR3 DNA reads TGTGCCAGCAGCTCAGCGATCCGGGAGACCCAGTACTTC.

The rearrangement uses TRBV19 and TRBJ2-7, with 10 bases that match TRBD2. V was pared by 2 bases and J by 5 bases, with 3 bases of the junction left unmatched. CDR3 size: 14 residues. Germline V gives CDR1 LNHDA, CDR2 SQIVND (reference sequence). CDR3 amino acids: CASSIRTSGNEQYF. The CDR3 DNA is TGTGCCAGTAGTATACGGACTAGCGGAAACGAGCAGTACTTC.

The chain joins TRBV11-2 to TRBJ1-1, with 9 positions matching TRBD1. Germline values: CDR1 SGHAT, CDR2 FQNNGV. The CDR3 length is 15 residues. V lost 5 bases, J lost 6 bases, and 10 bases stayed unmatched. The CDR3 loop is CASSKGGDRVAEAFF. The CDR3 nucleotides read TGTGCCAGCAGCAAAGGTGGGGACAGGGTCGCTGAAGCTTTCTTT.

The chain recombines TRBV5-6 with TRBJ1-2; D is perhaps TRBD1 (5 bases). Germline assignment: CDR1 SGHDT and CDR2 YYEEEE. The CDR3 spans 13 residues. V lost 4 bases and J 7 bases, leaving 14 bases between the germline ends. CDR3: CASSQSGGSGYTF. The CDR3 nucleotides read TGTGCCAGCAGCCAGAGCGGGGGGTCTGGCTACACCTTC.

This chain uses TRBV5-4 with TRBJ2-7; 14 nucleotides align to TRBD2. CDR3 length: 19 amino acids. After removal of 4 bases from V and 2 bases from J, the junction contained 14 bases not matched to a gene. The germline V gene has CDR1 SGHNT and CDR2 YYREEE (reference sequence). For the CDR3, the DNA is TGTGCCAGCAGCAAACGACTAGCGGGAGGGCCGGTACTACCCTACGAGCAGTACTTC. Protein: CASSKRLAGGPVLPYEQYF.